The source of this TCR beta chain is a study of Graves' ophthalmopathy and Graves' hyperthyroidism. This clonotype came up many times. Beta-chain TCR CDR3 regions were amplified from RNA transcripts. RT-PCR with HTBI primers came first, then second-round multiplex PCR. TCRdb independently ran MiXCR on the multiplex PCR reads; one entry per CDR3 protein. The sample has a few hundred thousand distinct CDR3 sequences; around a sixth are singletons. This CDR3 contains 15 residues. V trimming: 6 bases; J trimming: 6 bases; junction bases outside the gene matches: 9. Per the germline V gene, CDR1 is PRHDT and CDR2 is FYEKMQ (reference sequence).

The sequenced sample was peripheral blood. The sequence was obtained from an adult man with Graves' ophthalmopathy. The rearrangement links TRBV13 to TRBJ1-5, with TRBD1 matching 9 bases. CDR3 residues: CASSQGQGYGQPQHF. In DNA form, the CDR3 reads TGTGCCAGCAGTCAGGGACAGGGCTACGGTCAGCCCCAGCATTTT.